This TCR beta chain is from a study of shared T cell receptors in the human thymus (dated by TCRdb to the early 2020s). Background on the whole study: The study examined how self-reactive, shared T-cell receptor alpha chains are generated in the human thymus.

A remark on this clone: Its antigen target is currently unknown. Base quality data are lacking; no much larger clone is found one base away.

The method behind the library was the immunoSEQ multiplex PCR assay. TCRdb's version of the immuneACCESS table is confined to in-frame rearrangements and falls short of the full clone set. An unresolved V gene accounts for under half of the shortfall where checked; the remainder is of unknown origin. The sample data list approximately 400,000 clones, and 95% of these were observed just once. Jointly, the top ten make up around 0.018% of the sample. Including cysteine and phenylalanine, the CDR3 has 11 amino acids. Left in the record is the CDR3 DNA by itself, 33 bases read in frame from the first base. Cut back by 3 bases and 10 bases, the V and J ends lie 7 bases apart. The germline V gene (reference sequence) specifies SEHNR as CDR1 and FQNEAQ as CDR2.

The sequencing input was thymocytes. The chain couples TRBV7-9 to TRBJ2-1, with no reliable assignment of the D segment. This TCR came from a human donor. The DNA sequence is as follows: TGTGCCAGCAGCTTTTTCCACGAGCAGTTCTTC. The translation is CASSFFHEQFF.